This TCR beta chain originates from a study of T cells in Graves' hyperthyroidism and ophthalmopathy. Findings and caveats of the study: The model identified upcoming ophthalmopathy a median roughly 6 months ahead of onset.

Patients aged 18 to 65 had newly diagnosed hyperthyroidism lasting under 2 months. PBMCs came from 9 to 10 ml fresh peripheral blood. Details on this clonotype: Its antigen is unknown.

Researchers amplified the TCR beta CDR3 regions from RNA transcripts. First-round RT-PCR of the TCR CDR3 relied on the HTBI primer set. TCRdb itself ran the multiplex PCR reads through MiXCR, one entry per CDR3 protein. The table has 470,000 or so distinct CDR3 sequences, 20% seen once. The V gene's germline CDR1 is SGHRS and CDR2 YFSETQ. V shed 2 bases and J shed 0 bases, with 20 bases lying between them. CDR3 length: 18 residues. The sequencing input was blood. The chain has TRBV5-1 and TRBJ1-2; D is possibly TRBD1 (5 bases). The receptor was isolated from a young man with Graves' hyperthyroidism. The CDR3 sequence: CASSFLGIGEESNYGYTF. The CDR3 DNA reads TGCGCCAGCAGCTTTTTAGGTATAGGGGAAGAGTCTAACTATGGCTACACCTTC.